Sequencing of this T cell receptor beta chain was carried out in a study of shared clonotypes between healthy human individuals. Study in general: Plates per donor: three CD4 naive, three CD4 memory, two CD8 naive, one CD8 memory.

Sequencing used immunoSEQ multiplex PCR; TCRdb keeps in-frame clones, though not all of them. In the table there are around 1.1 million clones, 60% to 80% of which are singletons. The V and J ends lost 3 bases and 6 bases, in that order; junction bases with no gene match: 6. Germline CDR1 SQVTM, CDR2 ANQGSEA. CDR3 length equals 14 residues. The sequenced sample consisted of memory CD4+ T cells from PBMCs. Subset denoted: CD45RA-negative fraction. V gene TRBV29-1 combines with J gene TRBJ2-3; 10 nucleotides agree with TRBD2. The TCR sequence derives from a man between 18 and 35 years old in good health. Some clones in this sample may be carry-over from other donors' samples. CDR3 sequence reads: CSVDPSGRWDTQYF. DNA of the CDR3: TGCAGCGTTGATCCTAGCGGGAGATGGGATACGCAGTATTTT.